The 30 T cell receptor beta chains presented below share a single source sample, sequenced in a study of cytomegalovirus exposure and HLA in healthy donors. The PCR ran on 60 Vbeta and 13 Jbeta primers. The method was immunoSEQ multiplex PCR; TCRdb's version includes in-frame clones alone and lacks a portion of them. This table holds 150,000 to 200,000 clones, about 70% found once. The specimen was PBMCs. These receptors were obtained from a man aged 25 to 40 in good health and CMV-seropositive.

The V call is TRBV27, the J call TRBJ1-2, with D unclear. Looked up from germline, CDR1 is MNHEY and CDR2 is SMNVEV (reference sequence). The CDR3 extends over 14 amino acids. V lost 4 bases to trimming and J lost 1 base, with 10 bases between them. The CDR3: CASSSRRLNYGYTF. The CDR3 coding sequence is TGTGCCAGCAGTTCCAGGCGCCTTAACTATGGCTACACCTTC.

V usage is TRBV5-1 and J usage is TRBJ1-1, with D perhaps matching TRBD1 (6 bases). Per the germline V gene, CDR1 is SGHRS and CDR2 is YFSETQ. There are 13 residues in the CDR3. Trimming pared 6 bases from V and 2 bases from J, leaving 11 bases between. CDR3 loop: CASTPRGNTEAFF. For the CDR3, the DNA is TGCGCCAGCACCCCCAGGGGAAACACTGAAGCTTTCTTT.

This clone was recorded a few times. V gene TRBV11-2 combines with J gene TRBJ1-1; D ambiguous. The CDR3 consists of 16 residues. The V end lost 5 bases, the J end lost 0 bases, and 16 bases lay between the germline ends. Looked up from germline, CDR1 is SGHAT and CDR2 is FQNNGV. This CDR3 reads CASSLRLGELNTEAFF. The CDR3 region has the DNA TGTGCCAGCAGCCTGAGGTTGGGTGAATTGAACACTGAAGCTTTCTTT.

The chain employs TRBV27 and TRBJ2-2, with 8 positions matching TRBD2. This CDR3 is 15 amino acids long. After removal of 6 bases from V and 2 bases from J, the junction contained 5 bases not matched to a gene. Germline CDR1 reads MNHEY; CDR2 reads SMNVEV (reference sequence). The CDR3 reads CASSLAGLNTGELFF. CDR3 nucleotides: TGTGCCAGCAGCTTAGCGGGACTAAACACCGGGGAGCTGTTTTTT.

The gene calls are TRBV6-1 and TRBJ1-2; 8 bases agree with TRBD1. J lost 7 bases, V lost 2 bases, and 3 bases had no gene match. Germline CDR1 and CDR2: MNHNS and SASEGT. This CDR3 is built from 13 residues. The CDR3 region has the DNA TGTGCCAGCAGTGAAAGGACAGGGTTTGGCTACACCTTC. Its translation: CASSERTGFGYTF.

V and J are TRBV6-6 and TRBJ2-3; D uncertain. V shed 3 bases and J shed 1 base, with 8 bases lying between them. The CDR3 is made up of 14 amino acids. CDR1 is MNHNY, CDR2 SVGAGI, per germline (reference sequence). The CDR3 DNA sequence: TGTGCCAGCAGTTATCCCGCGCGCACAGATACGCAGTATTTT. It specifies CASSYPARTDTQYF.

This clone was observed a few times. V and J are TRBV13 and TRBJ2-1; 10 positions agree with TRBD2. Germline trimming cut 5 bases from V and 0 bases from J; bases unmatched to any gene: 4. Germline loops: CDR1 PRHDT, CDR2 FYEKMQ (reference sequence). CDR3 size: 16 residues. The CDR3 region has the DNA TGTGCCAGCAGCACACTAGCGGGGCTCTCCTACAATGAGCAGTTCTTC. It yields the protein CASSTLAGLSYNEQFF. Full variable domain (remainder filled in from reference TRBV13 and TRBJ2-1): AAGVIQSPRHLIKEKRETATLKCYPIPRHDTVYWYQQGPGQDPQFLISFYEKMQSDKGSIPDRFSAQQFSDYHSELNMSSLELGDSALYFCASSTLAGLSYNEQFFGPGTRLTVL.

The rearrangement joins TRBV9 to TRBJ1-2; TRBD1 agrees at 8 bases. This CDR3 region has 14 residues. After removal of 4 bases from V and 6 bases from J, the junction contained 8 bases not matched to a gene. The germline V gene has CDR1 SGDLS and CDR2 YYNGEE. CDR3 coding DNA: TGTGCCAGCAGCCCAATGACAGGGGACCATGGCTACACCTTC. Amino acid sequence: CASSPMTGDHGYTF.

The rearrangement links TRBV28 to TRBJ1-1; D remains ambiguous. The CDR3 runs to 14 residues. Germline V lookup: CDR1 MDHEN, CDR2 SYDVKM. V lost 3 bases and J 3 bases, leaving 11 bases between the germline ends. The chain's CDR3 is CASSLEVVYTEAFF. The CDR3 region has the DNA TGTGCCAGCAGTTTGGAGGTGGTCTACACTGAAGCTTTCTTT.

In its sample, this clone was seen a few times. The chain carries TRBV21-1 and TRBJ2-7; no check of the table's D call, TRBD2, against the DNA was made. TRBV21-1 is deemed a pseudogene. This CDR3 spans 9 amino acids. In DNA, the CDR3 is TGTGCCCCGTATAGCCAGCAGTACTTC. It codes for CAPYSQQYF.

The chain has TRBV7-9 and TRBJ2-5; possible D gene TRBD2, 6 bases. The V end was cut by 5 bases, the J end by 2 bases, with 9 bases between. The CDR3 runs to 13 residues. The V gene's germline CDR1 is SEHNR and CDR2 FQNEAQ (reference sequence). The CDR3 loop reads CASSPDYQETQYF. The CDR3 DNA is TGTGCCAGCAGCCCGGACTATCAAGAGACCCAGTACTTC.

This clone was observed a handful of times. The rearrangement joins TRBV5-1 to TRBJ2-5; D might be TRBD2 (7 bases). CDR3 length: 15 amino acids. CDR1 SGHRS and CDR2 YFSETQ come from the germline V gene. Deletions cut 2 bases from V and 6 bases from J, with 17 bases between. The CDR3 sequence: CASSLGGEGRKTQYF. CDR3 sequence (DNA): TGCGCCAGCAGCTTAGGGGGGGAGGGTCGGAAGACCCAGTACTTC. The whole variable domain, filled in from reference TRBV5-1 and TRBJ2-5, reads KAGVTQTPRYLIKTRGQQVTLSCSPISGHRSVSWYQQTPGQGLQFLFEYFSETQRNKGNFPGRFSGRQFSNSRSEMNVSTLELGDSALYLCASSLGGEGRKTQYFGPGTRLLVL.

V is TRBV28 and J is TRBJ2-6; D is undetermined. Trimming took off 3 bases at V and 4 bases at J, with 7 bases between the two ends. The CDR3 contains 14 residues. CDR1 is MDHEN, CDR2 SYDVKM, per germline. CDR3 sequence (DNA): TGTGCCAGCAGTTTCCTCCAGGGGGCCAACGTCCTGACTTTC. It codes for CASSFLQGANVLTF. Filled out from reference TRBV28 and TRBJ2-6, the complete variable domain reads DVKVTQSSRYLVKRTGEKVFLECVQDMDHENMFWYRQDPGLGLRLIYFSYDVKMKEKGDIPEGYSVSREKKERFSLILESASTNQTSMYLCASSFLQGANVLTFGAGSRLTVL.

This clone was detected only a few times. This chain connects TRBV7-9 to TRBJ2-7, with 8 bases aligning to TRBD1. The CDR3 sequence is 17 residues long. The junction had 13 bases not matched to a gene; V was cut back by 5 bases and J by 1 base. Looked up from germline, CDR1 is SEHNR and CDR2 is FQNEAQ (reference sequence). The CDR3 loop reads CASSPPGGLTTSYEQYF. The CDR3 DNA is TGTGCCAGCAGCCCACCAGGGGGCCTAACAACTTCCTACGAGCAGTACTTC.

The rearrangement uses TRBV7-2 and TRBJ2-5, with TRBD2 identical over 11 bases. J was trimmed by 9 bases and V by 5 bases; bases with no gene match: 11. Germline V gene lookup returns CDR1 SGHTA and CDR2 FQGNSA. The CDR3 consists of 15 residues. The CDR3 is CASSKGLAESVAQYF. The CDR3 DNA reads TGTGCCAGCAGCAAGGGACTAGCGGAGTCCGTGGCCCAGTACTTC.

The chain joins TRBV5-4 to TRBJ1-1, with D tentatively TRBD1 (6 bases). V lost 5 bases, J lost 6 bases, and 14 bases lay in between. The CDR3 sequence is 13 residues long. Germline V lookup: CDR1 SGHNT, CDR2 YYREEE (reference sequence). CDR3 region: CASSPGQLPEAFF. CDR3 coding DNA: TGTGCCAGCAGTCCTGGACAGCTACCTGAAGCTTTCTTT.

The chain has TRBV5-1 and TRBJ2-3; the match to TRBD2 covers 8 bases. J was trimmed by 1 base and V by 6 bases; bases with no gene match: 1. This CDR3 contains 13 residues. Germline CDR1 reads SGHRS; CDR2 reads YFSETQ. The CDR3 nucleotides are TGCGCCAGCAAGGGACTAGGCACAGATACGCAGTATTTT. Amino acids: CASKGLGTDTQYF.

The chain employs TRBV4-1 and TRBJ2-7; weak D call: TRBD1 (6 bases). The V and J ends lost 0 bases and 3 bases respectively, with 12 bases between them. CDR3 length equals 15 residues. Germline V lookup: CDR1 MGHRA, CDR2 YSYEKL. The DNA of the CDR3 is TGCGCCAGCAGCCAAGAGGGGACAAACCTCTACGAGCAGTACTTC. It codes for CASSQEGTNLYEQYF.

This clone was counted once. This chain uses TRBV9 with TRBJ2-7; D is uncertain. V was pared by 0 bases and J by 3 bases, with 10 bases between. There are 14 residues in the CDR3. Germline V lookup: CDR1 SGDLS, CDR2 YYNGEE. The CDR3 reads CASSVDSSSYEQYF. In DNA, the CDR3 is TGTGCCAGCAGCGTAGATAGCAGCAGCTACGAGCAGTACTTC.

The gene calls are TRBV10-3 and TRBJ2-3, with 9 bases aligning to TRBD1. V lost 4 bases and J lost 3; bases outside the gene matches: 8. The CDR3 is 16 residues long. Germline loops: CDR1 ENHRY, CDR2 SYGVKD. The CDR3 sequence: CAISATPGQGTDTQYF. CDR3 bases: TGTGCCATCAGTGCGACACCGGGACAGGGTACAGATACGCAGTATTTT.

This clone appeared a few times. CDR3 residues: CASSPGQGRETQYF. For the CDR3, the DNA is TGCGCCAGCAGCCCGGGACAGGGGCGAGAGACCCAGTACTTC. J is TRBJ2-5 and V is TRBV5-1, with 10 bases identical to TRBD1. The CDR3 runs to 14 residues. V gave up 4 bases and J gave up 4 bases; unmatched junction bases: 4. Germline-derived CDR1 and CDR2 are SGHRS and YFSETQ.

CDR3: CASARTGKNTEAFF. In nucleotides, the CDR3 is TGTGCCAGCGCCCGGACAGGAAAGAACACTGAAGCTTTCTTT. This chain joins TRBV19 and TRBJ1-1; 7 nucleotides agree with TRBD1. From germline, CDR1 is LNHDA and CDR2 SQIVND (reference sequence). V lost 9 bases, J lost 1 base, and 8 bases stayed unmatched. This CDR3 comprises 14 residues.

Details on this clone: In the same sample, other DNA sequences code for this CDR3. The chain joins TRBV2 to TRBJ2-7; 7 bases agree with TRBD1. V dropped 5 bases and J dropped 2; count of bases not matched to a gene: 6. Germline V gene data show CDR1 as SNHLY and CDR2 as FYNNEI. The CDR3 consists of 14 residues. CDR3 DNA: TGTGCCAGCAGTCTAGGACAGGCCCCCTACGAGCAGTACTTC. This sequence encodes CASSLGQAPYEQYF. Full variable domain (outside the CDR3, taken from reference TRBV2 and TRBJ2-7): EPEVTQTPSHQVTQMGQEVILRCVPISNHLYFYWYRQILGQKVEFLVSFYNNEISEKSEIFDDQFSVERPDGSNFTLKIRSTKLEDSAMYFCASSLGQAPYEQYFGPGTRLTVT.

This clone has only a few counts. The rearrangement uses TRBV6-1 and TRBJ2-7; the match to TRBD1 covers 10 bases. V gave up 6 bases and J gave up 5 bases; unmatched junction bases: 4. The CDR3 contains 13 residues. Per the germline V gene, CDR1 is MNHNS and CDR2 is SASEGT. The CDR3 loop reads CASRDRGYHEQYF. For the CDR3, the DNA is TGTGCCAGCAGGGACAGGGGGTACCACGAGCAGTACTTC.

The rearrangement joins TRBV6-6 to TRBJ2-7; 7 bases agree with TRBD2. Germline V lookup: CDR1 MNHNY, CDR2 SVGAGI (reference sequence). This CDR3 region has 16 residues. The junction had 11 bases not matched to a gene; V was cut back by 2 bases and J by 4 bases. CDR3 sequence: CASSYTQTSRKYEQYF. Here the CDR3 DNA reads TGTGCCAGCAGTTACACTCAGACTAGCAGAAAATACGAGCAGTACTTC.

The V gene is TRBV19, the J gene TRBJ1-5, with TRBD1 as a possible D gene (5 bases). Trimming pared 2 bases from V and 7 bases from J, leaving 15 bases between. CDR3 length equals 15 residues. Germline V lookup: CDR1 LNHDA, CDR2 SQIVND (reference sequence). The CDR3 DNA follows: TGTGCCAGTAGTATACACGGACAATCCGGGCAGCCCCAGCATTTT. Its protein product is CASSIHGQSGQPQHF.

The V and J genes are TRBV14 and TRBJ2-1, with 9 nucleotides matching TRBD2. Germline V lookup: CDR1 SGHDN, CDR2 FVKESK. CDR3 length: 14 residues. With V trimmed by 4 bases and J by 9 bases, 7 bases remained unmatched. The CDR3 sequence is CASSLVAGAGEQFF. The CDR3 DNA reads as TGTGCCAGCAGCCTAGTAGCGGGAGCTGGTGAGCAGTTCTTC. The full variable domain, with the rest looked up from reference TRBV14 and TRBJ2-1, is EAGVTQFPSHSVIEKGQTVTLRCDPISGHDNLYWYRRVMGKEIKFLLHFVKESKQDESGMPNNRFLAERTGGTYSTLKVQPAELEDSGVYFCASSLVAGAGEQFFGPGTRLTVL.

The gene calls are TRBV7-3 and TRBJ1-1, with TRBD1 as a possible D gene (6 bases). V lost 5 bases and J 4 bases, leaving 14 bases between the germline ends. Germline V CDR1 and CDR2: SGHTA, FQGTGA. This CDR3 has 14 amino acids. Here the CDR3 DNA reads TGTGCCAGCAGCCCCGACAGGTCGAGCACTGAAGCTTTCTTT. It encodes CASSPDRSSTEAFF.

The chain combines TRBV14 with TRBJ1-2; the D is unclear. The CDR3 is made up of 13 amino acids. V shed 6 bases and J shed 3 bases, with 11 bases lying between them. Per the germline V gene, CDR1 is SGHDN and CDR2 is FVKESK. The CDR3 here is CASSQREDYGYTF. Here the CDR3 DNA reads TGTGCCAGCAGTCAGCGGGAAGACTATGGCTACACCTTC.

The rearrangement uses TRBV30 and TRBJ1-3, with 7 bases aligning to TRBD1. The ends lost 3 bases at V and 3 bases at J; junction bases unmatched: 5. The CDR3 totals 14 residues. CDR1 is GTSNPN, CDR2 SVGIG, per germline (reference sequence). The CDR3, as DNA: TGTGCCTGGAGGGTAGGGGGCCGTGGAAACACCATATATTTT. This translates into CAWRVGGRGNTIYF.